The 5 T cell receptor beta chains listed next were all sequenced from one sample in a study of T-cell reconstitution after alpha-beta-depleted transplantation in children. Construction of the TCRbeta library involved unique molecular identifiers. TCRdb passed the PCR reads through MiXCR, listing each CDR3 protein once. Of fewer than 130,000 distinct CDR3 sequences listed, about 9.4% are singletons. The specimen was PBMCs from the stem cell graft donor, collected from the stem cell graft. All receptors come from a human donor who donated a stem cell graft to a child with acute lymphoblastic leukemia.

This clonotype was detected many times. CDR3 amino acids: CASSLDSSFTNYGYTF. The CDR3 region has the DNA TGTGCCAGCAGCTTAGACAGCTCCTTTACTAACTATGGCTACACCTTC. This sequence joins TRBV7-8 and TRBJ1-2; D is unresolved. The CDR3 sequence is 16 residues long. CDR1 and CDR2 (germline): SGHVS, FQNEAQ. Trimming stripped 1 base from V and 0 bases from J, with 12 bases between.

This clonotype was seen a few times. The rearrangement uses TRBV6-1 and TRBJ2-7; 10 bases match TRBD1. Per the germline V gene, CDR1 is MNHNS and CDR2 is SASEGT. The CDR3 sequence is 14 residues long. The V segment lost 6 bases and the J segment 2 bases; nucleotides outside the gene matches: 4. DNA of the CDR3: TGTGCCAGCAGACCGGGACAGGGGACCTACGAGCAGTACTTC. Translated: CASRPGQGTYEQYF.

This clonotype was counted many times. CDR3 residues: CASGALLGINYGYTF. CDR3 nucleotide sequence: TGTGCCAGCGGAGCCCTCTTGGGGATTAACTATGGCTACACCTTC. The rearrangement links TRBV6-5 to TRBJ1-2; D unclear. Trimming took off 8 bases at V and 1 base at J, with 17 bases between the two ends. Germline loops: CDR1 MNHEY, CDR2 SVGAGI. The CDR3 contains 15 residues.

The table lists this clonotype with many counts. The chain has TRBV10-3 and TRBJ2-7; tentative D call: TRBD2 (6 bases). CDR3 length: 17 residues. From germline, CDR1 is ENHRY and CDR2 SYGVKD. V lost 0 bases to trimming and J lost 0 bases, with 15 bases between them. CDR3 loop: CAISESAGLSSSYEQYF. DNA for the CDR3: TGTGCCATCAGTGAGTCGGCGGGGCTCTCCAGCTCCTACGAGCAGTACTTC.

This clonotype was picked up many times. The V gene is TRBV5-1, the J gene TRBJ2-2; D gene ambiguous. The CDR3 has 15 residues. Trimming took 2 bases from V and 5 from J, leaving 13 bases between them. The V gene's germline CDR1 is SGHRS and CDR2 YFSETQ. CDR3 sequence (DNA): TGCGCCAGCAGCTTATGGTTAGAACTTACCGGGGAGCTGTTTTTT. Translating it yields CASSLWLELTGELFF.